The 13 T cell receptor beta chains presented below share a single source sample, sequenced in a study of breast tumors, draining lymph nodes, adjacent tissues. In TCRdb, the multiplex PCR reads were re-called with MiXCR into one record per CDR3 protein. Here the sample spans over 200,000 distinct CDR3 sequences, around 34% being singletons. Breast cancer patients provided tissue from their axillary draining lymph nodes. Sample: axillary lymph node tissue. All receptors come from a female donor with breast cancer. Some clones in this sample may be carry-over from other donors' samples.

The sample holds a few counts of this clonotype. The genes are TRBV9 and TRBJ1-1; no clear D. V was cut by 4 bases and J by 5 bases, with 9 bases left in between. Looked up from germline, CDR1 is SGDLS and CDR2 is YYNGEE. The CDR3 is 12 residues long. In DNA form, the CDR3 reads TGTGCCAGCAGCCCCGACGGTACTGAAGCTTTCTTT. The encoded protein is CASSPDGTEAFF.

This clonotype occurred many times. The rearrangement links TRBV7-6 to TRBJ2-3, with TRBD2 matching over 9 bases. The CDR3 has 17 amino acids. Germline CDR1 reads SGHVS; CDR2 reads FNYEAQ. V lost 0 bases and J lost 1; bases outside the gene matches: 5. CDR3 sequence (DNA): TGTGCCAGCAGCTTAGCCGCTAGCGGGATGGGCACAGATACGCAGTATTTT. Its protein product is CASSLAASGMGTDTQYF.

This clonotype was recorded many times. The J gene is TRBJ2-2, the V gene TRBV10-3; 7 bases align to TRBD2. This CDR3 region has 12 residues. Trimming cost V 8 bases and J 3 bases; bases outside gene matches: 0. The V gene's germline CDR1 is ENHRY and CDR2 SYGVKD. This chain's CDR3 is CAILADTGELFF. CDR3 DNA sequence: TGTGCCATCCTAGCGGACACCGGGGAGCTGTTTTTT.

The table lists this clonotype with a few counts. The gene calls are TRBV18 and TRBJ2-7; D gene unclear. Trimming cost V 5 bases and J 6 bases, with 11 bases left between them. The germline CDR1 and CDR2 sequences are KGHSH and LQKENI. The CDR3 is 12 residues long. In DNA form, the CDR3 reads TGTGCCAGCTCATTTCCTCTTTCCGAGCAGTACTTC. Translating it yields CASSFPLSEQYF.

This clonotype was picked up many times. The rearrangement links TRBV4-2 to TRBJ1-2, with 9 bases fitting TRBD1. Germline V CDR1 and CDR2: LGHNA, YNFKEQ. The V and J ends lost 2 bases and 1 base, in that order; junction bases with no gene match: 5. The CDR3 runs 16 residues. CDR3 sequence: CASSQPGQGFNYGYTF. The CDR3 bases are TGTGCCAGCAGCCAACCGGGACAGGGCTTTAACTATGGCTACACCTTC.

V and J are TRBV29-1 and TRBJ1-2; no clear D. Germline loops: CDR1 SQVTM, CDR2 ANQGSEA. The CDR3 consists of 10 residues. The ends were cut back, 1 base at V and 8 bases at J, with 5 bases in the middle. This CDR3 reads CSVEAGGYTF. CDR3 DNA: TGCAGCGTTGAAGCGGGGGGCTACACCTTC.

The chain employs TRBV6-5 and TRBJ2-1, with TRBD1 as a possible D gene (6 bases). The CDR3 length is 15 residues. The germline V and J ends were trimmed by 5 bases and 0 bases, with 11 bases remaining between them. CDR1 and CDR2 from the germline V gene are MNHEY and SVGAGI. CDR3 in amino acids: CASSHEGVSYNEQFF. CDR3 DNA: TGTGCCAGCAGTCACGAGGGGGTCTCCTACAATGAGCAGTTCTTC.

This clonotype was detected many times. The CDR3 nucleotides are TGTGCCAGCAGCGGGACAGCGAACACCGGGGAGCTGTTTTTT. It codes for CASSGTANTGELFF. The rearrangement joins TRBV2 to TRBJ2-2, with 7 nucleotides matching TRBD1. CDR3 length equals 14 residues. Trimming took 6 bases from V and 0 from J; bases not matched to a gene: 1. The germline CDR1 and CDR2 sequences are SNHLY and FYNNEI.

To note about this clonotype: The conserved phenylalanine or tryptophan normally closing the CDR3 is absent here, so this likely arose from a read error. It is unclear where the CDR3 begins or ends on the DNA, so no DNA is shown, and the CDR3 is as TCRdb lists it. The chain combines TRBV7-6 with TRBJ2-2; the tabulated D call, TRBD2, remains unverified against the DNA. Per the germline V gene, CDR1 is SGHVS and CDR2 is FNYEAQ. With termini counted, the CDR3 has 14 amino acids. This CDR3 reads CASEGWENTGELVL.

Of note for this clonotype: A much larger clone lies one base from this, so it may be a read error. The rearrangement links TRBV4-1 to TRBJ1-4; no clear D. The V end lost 2 bases, the J end lost 0 bases, and 7 bases lay between the germline ends. Germline V CDR1 and CDR2: MGHRA, YSYEKL. This CDR3 spans 15 amino acids. CDR3 sequence: CASSQLTTTNEKLFF. CDR3 in DNA: TGCGCCAGCAGCCAATTGACGACAACTAATGAAAAACTGTTTTTT.

A few counts support this clonotype. The rearrangement joins TRBV6-5 to TRBJ2-1; 9 nucleotides match TRBD2. The V gene end was trimmed by 6 bases and the J gene end by 3 bases; junction bases not matched to a gene: 6. This CDR3 has 15 residues. CDR1 is MNHEY, CDR2 SVGAGI, per germline. The CDR3 region has the DNA TGTGCCAGCAGATCGGGACTAGCAGGCTACAATGAGCAGTTCTTC. Its protein is CASRSGLAGYNEQFF.

The chain couples TRBV7-3 to TRBJ2-3; 13 bases fit TRBD2. V trimming: 5 bases; J trimming: 8 bases; junction bases outside the gene matches: 7. CDR1 and CDR2 (germline): SGHTA, FQGTGA. This CDR3 has 15 amino acids. The CDR3, as DNA: TGTGCCAGCAGCCGACTAGCGGGGGGCTACGGTACGCAGTATTTT. Translation gives CASSRLAGGYGTQYF.

This clonotype has a handful of counts. The genes are TRBV28 and TRBJ2-1; D is undetermined. Trimming removed 5 bases at V and 0 bases at J, with 20 bases between. The CDR3 extends over 18 amino acids. Germline V gene data show CDR1 as MDHEN and CDR2 as SYDVKM. CDR3 coding DNA: TGTGCCAGCAGTCCCCCAAGTATTACCCCGAGCTCCTACAATGAGCAGTTCTTC. Translation: CASSPPSITPSSYNEQFF. Combining the CDR3 with reference TRBV28 and TRBJ2-1 gives the whole variable domain DVKVTQSSRYLVKRTGEKVFLECVQDMDHENMFWYRQDPGLGLRLIYFSYDVKMKEKGDIPEGYSVSREKKERFSLILESASTNQTSMYLCASSPPSITPSSYNEQFFGPGTRLTVL.